The rows below give T cell receptor beta chains drawn from one sample of a study of blood T cells in healthy people across ages. TCRdb itself ran the 5' RACE reads through MiXCR, one entry per CDR3 protein. The table includes hundreds of thousands of distinct CDR3 sequences, 32% detected once. The sequencing input was blood. The receptors shown here come from an elderly woman in good health. CDR3s include the opening cysteine and the closing phenylalanine or tryptophan. D genes are given only for firm matches. Rows give clone size only sometimes, using once, few, many, or a class for an expanded clone.

size | J | D | V | DNA | CDR3
many | TRBJ2-4 | . | TRBV7-8 | TGTGCCAGCAGCTTAGGGCCCATTCAGTACTTC | CASSLGPIQYF
many | TRBJ2-2 | . | TRBV7-3 | TGTGCCAGCAGCTTAACCTATAGACAGATAAACACCGGGGAGCTGTTTTTT | CASSLTYRQINTGELFF
few | TRBJ1-2 | . | TRBV11-2 | TGTGCCAGCAGCTTAGAGGGTTTCGGGGACGGCTACACCTTC | CASSLEGFGDGYTF
many | TRBJ1-4 | . | TRBV4-1 | TGCGCCAGCAGCCAAGGGGAAGCAACTAATGAAAAACTGTTTTTT | CASSQGEATNEKLFF
few | TRBJ2-1 | TRBD1 | TRBV30 | TGTGCCTGGAGACTTAGGGGGCCCTACAATGAGCAGTTCTTC | CAWRLRGPYNEQFF
many | TRBJ1-1 | . | TRBV28 | TGTGCCAGCAGTTCCCTCGGGGGGCGAGGCGCTGAAGCTTTCTTT | CASSSLGGRGAEAFF
. | TRBJ1-2 | . | TRBV12-5 | TGTGCTACGGGGGGATTGAACTATGGCTACACCTTC | CATGGLNYGYTF
. | TRBJ2-1 | . | TRBV30 | TGTGCCTGGAGCCCAACTTTGCAGGGAGGAGAGACCCAGTTCTTC | CAWSPTLQGGETQFF
few | TRBJ2-7 | TRBD2 | TRBV29-1 | TGCAGCGTTGAGACTAGACTAGCGCGGTACAATGAGCAGTACTTC | CSVETRLARYNEQYF
many | TRBJ2-7 | TRBD1 | TRBV3-1 | TGTGCCAGCAGCGGGACAGATTACTACGAGCAGTACTTC | CASSGTDYYEQYF
. | TRBJ2-5 | . | TRBV3-1 | TGTGCCAGCAGCCAAGTAATAACTAAACCTGTGGTGCAGTACTTC | CASSQVITKPVVQYF
many | TRBJ2-7 | . | TRBV20-1 | TGCAGTGCTAGGAGGGGGGACCCAGCGAGCCACGAGCAGTACTTC | CSARRGDPASHEQYF
many | TRBJ2-5 | . | TRBV14 | TGTGCCAGCAGCCAAGAAATAGGACGAGGGGAGACCCAGTACTTC | CASSQEIGRGETQYF
many | TRBJ2-3 | . | TRBV7-9 | TGTGCCAGCAGCAGAGCGGGACAGGCGGCAGATACGCAGTATTTT | CASSRAGQAADTQYF
many | TRBJ2-7 | . | TRBV7-8 | TGTGCCAGCAGCCACTACAACAGGGCGGTCGAGCAGTACTTC | CASSHYNRAVEQYF
. | TRBJ2-3 | TRBD2 | TRBV20-1 | TGCAGTGCTAGAGGGACTAGCGGGAGAGAAACAGATACGCAGTATTTT | CSARGTSGRETDTQYF
. | TRBJ1-5 | . | TRBV3-1 | TGTGCCAGCAGCCAGGGAACTTGGGCAAATCAGCCCCAGCATTTT | CASSQGTWANQPQHF
. | TRBJ2-5 | . | TRBV29-1 | TGCAGCGTTGAAGGCCGAGGGGCAGTTCAAGAGACCCAGTACTTC | CSVEGRGAVQETQYF
once | TRBJ2-3 | TRBD2 | TRBV7-2 | TGTGCCAGCAGCTTAGGACTAGCGGGATTAGATACGCAGTATTTT | CASSLGLAGLDTQYF
many | TRBJ2-3 | TRBD1 | TRBV4-2 | TGTGCCAGCAGCCGGGACAGGGTTGAAGATACGCAGTATTTT | CASSRDRVEDTQYF
few | TRBJ2-2 | . | TRBV7-3 | TGTGCCAGCAGCTTTTCTAGCGTAACCGGGGAGCTGTTTTTT | CASSFSSVTGELFF
. | TRBJ1-5 | TRBD1 | TRBV9 | TGTGCCAGCAGCGCGGATGAAGACAGGGGACCCAATCAGCCCCAGCATTTT | CASSADEDRGPNQPQHF
. | TRBJ2-1 | . | TRBV7-9 | TGTGCCAGCAGCACCTTAGGGGAGCAGTTCTTC | CASSTLGEQFF
. | TRBJ2-3 | . | TRBV12-3/TRBV12-4 | TGTGCCAGCAGTTTACGGTCGAGCGCAGATACGCAGTATTTT | CASSLRSSADTQYF
. | TRBJ2-1 | . | TRBV5-1 | TGCGCCAGCAGCTTGTACGGGCCGAACGACAATGAGCAGTTCTTC | CASSLYGPNDNEQFF
many | TRBJ2-1 | . | TRBV29-1 | TGCAGCGTCGGGTCGCTAGCGAGCTCCTACAATGAGCAGTTCTTC | CSVGSLASSYNEQFF
many | TRBJ2-1 | . | TRBV6-2/TRBV6-3 | TGTGCCAGCAGTTACCAGGGGCCAGGATACAATGAGCAGTTCTTC | CASSYQGPGYNEQFF